Detailed here is one T cell receptor (beta chain). The antigen is unknown. The sample originates from a study of shared clonotypes between healthy human individuals. Study findings and constraints: Rarefaction revealed incomplete sorted-subset sequencing despite large depth.

This CDR3 has 13 amino acids. With 2 bases clipped from V and 6 bases from J, the junction kept 4 bases outside the gene matches. Germline values: CDR1 SNHLY, CDR2 FYNNEI. Execution of the assay was at deep level. Genomic DNA of each subset was evenly split across several immunoSEQ plates. Assay used: immunoSEQ multiplex PCR; TCRdb lists only in-frame clones, some missing. The table shows roughly 2.6 million clones, with approximately 90% occurring only once. Specimen: naive CD4+ T cells sorted from blood. Described subset: CD45RA+ positively selected. The receptor was derived from a man between 18 and 35 years old in good health. The chain uses TRBV2 and TRBJ2-7, with 7 bases matching TRBD2. The CDR3 sequence is CASSELGEGEQYF. The DNA of the CDR3 is TGTGCCAGCAGTGAACTGGGGGAGGGCGAGCAGTACTTC.